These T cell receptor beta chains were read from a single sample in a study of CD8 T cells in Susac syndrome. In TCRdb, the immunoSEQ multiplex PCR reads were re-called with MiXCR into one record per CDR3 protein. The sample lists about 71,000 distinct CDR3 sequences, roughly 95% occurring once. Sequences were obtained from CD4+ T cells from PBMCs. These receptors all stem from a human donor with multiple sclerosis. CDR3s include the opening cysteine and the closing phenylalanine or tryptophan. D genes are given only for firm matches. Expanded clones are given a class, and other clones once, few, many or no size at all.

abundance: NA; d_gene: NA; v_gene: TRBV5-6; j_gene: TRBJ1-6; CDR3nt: TGTGCCAGCAGCCCGGGGGCAGGGAACAATAATTCACCCCTCCACTTT; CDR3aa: CASSPGAGNNNSPLHF
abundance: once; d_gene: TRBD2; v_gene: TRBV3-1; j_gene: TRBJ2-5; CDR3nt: TGTGCCACCTCCCTGGCGGGGGGGCAACAGACCCAGTACTTC; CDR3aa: CATSLAGGQQTQYF
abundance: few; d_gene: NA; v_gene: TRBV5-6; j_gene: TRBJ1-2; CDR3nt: TGTGCCAGCAGCTTAGATAATTATGGCTACACCTTC; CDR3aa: CASSLDNYGYTF
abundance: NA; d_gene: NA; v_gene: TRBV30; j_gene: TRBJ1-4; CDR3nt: TGTGCCTGGACAACAGGGTCAGGAAAAAAACTGTTTTTT; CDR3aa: CAWTTGSGKKLFF
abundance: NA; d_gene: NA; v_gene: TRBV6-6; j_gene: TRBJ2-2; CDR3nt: TGTGCCAGCAACCACAGGGAAAGGGAGTCCAAGCTGTTTTTT; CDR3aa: CASNHRERESKLFF
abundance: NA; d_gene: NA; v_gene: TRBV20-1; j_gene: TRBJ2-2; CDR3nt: TGCAGTGCTAGAGATCCAGTCACCGGGGAGCTGTTTTTT; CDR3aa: CSARDPVTGELFF
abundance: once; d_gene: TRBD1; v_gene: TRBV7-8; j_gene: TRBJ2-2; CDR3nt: TGTGCCAGCAGCTGGACAGGGAACACCGGGGAGCTGTTTTTT; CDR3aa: CASSWTGNTGELFF
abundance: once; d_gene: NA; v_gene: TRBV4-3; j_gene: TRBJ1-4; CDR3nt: TGCGCCAGCAGCCAAGATCTTTCACGGATTAATGAAAAACTGTTTTTT; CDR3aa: CASSQDLSRINEKLFF
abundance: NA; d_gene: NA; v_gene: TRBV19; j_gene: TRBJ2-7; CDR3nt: TGTGCCAGTAGTATCGGCGACCCGCGTCGCGAGCAGTACTTC; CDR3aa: CASSIGDPRREQYF
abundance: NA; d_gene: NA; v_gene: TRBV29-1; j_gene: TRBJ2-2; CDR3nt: TGCAGCGTTGTTGGCGACACGAACACCGGGGAGCTGTTTTTT; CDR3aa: CSVVGDTNTGELFF
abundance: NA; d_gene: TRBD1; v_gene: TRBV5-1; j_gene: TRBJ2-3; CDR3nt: TGCGCCAGCAGCTTGGATGGGACAGGGGGCACAGATACGCAGTATTTT; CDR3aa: CASSLDGTGGTDTQYF
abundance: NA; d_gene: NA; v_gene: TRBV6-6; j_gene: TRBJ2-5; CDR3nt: TGTGCCAGCAGCCGACAGGAAGGGCAAGAGACCCAGTACTTC; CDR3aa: CASSRQEGQETQYF
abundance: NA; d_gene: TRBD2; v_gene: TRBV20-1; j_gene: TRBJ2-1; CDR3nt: TGCAGTGCTAGTAATCTAGCGGGGGCCACCTACAATGAGCAGTTCTTC; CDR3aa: CSASNLAGATYNEQFF
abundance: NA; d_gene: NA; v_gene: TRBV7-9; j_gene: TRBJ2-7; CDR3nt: TGTGCCAGCAGCTTAGCGCCAGGGACGTGGCAGTACTTC; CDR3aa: CASSLAPGTWQYF
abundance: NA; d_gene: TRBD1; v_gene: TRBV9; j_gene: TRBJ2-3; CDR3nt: TGTGCCAGCAGCGCTGGGGACAGGAGCACAGATACGCAGTATTTT; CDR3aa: CASSAGDRSTDTQYF
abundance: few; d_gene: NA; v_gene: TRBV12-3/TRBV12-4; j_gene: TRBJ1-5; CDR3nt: TGTGCCAGCAGTTTCGGGATCAATCAGCCCCAGCATTTT; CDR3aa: CASSFGINQPQHF
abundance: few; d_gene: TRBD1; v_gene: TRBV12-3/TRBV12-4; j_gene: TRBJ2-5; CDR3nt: TGTGCCAGCAGTTCCTCTCCAGGGGGCCAAGAGACCCAGTACTTC; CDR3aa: CASSSSPGGQETQYF
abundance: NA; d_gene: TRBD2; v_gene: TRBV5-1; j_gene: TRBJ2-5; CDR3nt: TGCGCCAGCAGCTTGCTGCGGGGGGAAGAGACCCAGTACTTC; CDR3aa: CASSLLRGEETQYF
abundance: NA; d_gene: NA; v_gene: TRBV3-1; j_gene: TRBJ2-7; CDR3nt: TGTGCCAGCTCACAGATCTACGAGCAGTACTTC; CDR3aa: CASSQIYEQYF
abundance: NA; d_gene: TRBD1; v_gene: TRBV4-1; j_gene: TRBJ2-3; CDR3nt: TGCGCCAGCAGTCGCGGGACAGGTTGGGCAGATACGCAGTATTTT; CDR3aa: CASSRGTGWADTQYF
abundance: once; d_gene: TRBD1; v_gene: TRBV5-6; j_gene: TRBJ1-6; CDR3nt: TGTGCCAGCAGCGGGCAGGACAGGGTCTCACCCCTCCACTTT; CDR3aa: CASSGQDRVSPLHF
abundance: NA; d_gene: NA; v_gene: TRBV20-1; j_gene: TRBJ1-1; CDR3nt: TGCAGTGCTAGTGCCAGGGGAGTCAGGACTGAAGCTTTCTTT; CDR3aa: CSASARGVRTEAFF
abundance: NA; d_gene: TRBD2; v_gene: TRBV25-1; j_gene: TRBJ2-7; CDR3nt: TGTGCCAGCAGTGAATCTAGCGGGGGATTCTACGAGCAGTACTTC; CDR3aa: CASSESSGGFYEQYF
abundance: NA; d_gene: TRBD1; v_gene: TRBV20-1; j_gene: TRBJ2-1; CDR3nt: TGCAGTGCCGGTGACAGGGAAGGGGGTGAGCAGTTCTTC; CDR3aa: CSAGDREGGEQFF
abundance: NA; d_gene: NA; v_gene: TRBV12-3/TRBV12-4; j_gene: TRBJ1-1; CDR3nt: TGTGCCAGCAGTTTCCCGGAGTCTGAAGCTTTCTTT; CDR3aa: CASSFPESEAFF
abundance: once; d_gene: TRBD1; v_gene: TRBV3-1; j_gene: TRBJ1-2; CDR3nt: TGTGCCAGCAGCCCTCAACCCCTAGAGTCCTGGTCTGGGACAGGGGCAGAGGGCTACACCTTC; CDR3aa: CASSPQPLESWSGTGAEGYTF
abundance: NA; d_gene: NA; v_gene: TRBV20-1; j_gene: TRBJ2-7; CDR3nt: TGCAGTGCTAGAGATGGTACCGGGAACTCCTACGAGCAGTACTTC; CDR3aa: CSARDGTGNSYEQYF
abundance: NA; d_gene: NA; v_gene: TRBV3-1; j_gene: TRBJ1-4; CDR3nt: TGTGCCAGCAGCCAAGTCCGCGGCTTGGGAGAAAAACTGTTTTTT; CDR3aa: CASSQVRGLGEKLFF
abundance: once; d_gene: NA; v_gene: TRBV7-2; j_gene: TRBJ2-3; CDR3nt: TGTGCCAGCAGCCCCGGGTCTTTAGCAATAGTTTCGCAGTATTTT; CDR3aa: CASSPGSLAIVSQYF
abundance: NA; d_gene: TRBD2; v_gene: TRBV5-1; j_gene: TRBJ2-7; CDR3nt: TGCGCCAGCAGCTTGTTGTCCCGCAGGGAGGGGGAGCAGTACTTC; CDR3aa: CASSLLSRREGEQYF
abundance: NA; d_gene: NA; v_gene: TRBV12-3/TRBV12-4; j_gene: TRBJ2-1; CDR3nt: TGTGCCAGCAGTTTTGGACAGTACAATGAGCAGTTCTTC; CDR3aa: CASSFGQYNEQFF
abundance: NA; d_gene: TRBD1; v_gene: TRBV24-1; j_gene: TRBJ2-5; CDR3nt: TGTGCCACCAGTGATAACAGGGGGCATGAGACCCAGTACTTC; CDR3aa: CATSDNRGHETQYF
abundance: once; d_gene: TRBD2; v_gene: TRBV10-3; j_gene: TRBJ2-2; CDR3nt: TGTGCCATCGGAAGCGGGACGGTGAACACCGGGGAGCTGTTTTTT; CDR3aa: CAIGSGTVNTGELFF
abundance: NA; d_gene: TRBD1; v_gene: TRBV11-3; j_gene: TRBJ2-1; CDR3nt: TGTGCCAGCAGCTCCAGACAGGGGTCAACCAATGAGCAGTTCTTC; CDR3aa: CASSSRQGSTNEQFF
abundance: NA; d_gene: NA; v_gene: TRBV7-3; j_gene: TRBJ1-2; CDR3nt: TGTGCCAGCAGCCAGAGCCGGGGGGCGAGGGGCTACACCTTC; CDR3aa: CASSQSRGARGYTF
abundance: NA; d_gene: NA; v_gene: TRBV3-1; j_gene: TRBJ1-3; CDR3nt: TGTGCCAGCAGCCCACAGGTCTCTGGAAACACCATATATTTT; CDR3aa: CASSPQVSGNTIYF
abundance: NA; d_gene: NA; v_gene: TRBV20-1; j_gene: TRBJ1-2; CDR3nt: TGCAGTGCTAGGTCGGACTATGGCTACACCTTC; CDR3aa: CSARSDYGYTF
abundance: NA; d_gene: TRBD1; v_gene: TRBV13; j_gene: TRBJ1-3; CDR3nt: TGTGCCAGCAGCTTCGACAGGGCCAACACCATATATTTT; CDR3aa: CASSFDRANTIYF
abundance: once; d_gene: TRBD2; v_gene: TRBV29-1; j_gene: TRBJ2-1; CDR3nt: TGCAGCGTTGACCCGGGACTAGCGGGGGAGAATGAGCAGTTCTTC; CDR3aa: CSVDPGLAGENEQFF
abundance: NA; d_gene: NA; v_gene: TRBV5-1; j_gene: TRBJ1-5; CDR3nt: TGCGCCAGCAGCTTGGAAGGGACCGGTCAGCCCCAGCATTTT; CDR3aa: CASSLEGTGQPQHF
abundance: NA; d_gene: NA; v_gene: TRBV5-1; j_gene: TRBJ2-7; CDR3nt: TGCGCCAGCAGCGCGGACACTGGCGGCTGGGGGCAGTACTTC; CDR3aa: CASSADTGGWGQYF
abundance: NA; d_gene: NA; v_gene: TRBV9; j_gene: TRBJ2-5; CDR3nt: TGTGCCAGCAGCGTAAGGGGTCATACCCAAGAGACCCAGTACTTC; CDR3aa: CASSVRGHTQETQYF
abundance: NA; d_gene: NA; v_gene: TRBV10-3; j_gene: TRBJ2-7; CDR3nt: TGTGCCATCAGCCGGGAAAGCTCCTACGAGCAGTACTTC; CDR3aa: CAISRESSYEQYF
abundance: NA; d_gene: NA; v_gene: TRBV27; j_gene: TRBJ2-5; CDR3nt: TGTGCCAGCAGCCGGGGTTTTCAGTATCAGACCAAAGAGACCCAGTACTTC; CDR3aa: CASSRGFQYQTKETQYF
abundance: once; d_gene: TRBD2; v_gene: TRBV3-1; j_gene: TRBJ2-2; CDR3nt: TGTGCCAGCAGCCAGAGCGGGGCCCGACTGAGAACCGGGGAGCTGTTTTTT; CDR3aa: CASSQSGARLRTGELFF
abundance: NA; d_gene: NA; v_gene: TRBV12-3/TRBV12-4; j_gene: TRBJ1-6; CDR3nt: TGTGCCAGCAGTTTCTCAAATTCACCCCTCCACTTT; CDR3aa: CASSFSNSPLHF